This TCR beta chain was sequenced in a study of OX40 agonist ivuxolimab in advanced cancers. On the study more broadly: Given to patients was ivuxolimab, an agonistic anti-OX40 (CD134) antibody. A mean age of approximately 64 years, range roughly 23 to 85, was recorded, and roughly 80% were male.

Notes on the study in general: Antigen targets of the expanded peripheral T cells went undetermined. Compared with CD4+, CD8+ T cells on average had more expanded clones.

Notes on this clone: What it binds is not known.

Germline V gene lookup returns CDR1 KGHSH and CDR2 LQKENI. V was trimmed by 6 bases and J by 5 bases, leaving 17 bases between them. This CDR3 spans 15 amino acids. Assay used: immunoSEQ multiplex PCR; TCRdb lists only in-frame clones, some missing. There are about 110,000 clones in the sample; around nine tenths occur only once, and approximately 0.5% lies in the top ten. This receptor was obtained from an adult with an advanced solid tumor such as melanoma, head and neck, liver or kidney cancer. This sequence joins TRBV18 and TRBJ1-3; a weak D match, TRBD1 (5 bases). The sample in question was CD4+ or CD8+ T cells sorted from blood, obtained in a trial of the OX40 agonist ivuxolimab. CDR3 in amino acids: CASSASGGERNTIYF. In nucleotides, the CDR3 is TGTGCCAGCTCGGCATCGGGGGGAGAGAGAAACACCATATATTTT.